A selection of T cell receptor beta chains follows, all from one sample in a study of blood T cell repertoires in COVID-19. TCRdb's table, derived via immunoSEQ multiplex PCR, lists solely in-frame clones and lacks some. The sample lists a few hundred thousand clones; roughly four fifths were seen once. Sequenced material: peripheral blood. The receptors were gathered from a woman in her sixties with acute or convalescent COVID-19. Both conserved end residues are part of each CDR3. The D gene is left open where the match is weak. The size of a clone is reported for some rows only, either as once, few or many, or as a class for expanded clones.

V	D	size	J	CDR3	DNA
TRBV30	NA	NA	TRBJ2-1	CAWSVSLGSKQFF	TGTGCCTGGAGTGTAAGTCTGGGGAGTAAGCAGTTCTTC
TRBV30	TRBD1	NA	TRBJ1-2	CAWIGTGGAGYTF	TGTGCCTGGATCGGAACAGGGGGGGCTGGCTACACCTTC
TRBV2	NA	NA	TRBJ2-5	CATTTRLEQETQYF	TGTGCCACCACAACTAGACTAGAACAAGAGACCCAGTACTTC
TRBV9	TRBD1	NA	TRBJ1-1	CASSSRQGDTEAFF	TGTGCCAGCAGCTCTAGACAGGGTGACACTGAAGCTTTCTTT
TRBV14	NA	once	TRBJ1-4	CASSQQGLTNEKLFF	TGTGCCAGCAGCCAACAGGGATTAACTAATGAAAAACTGTTTTTT
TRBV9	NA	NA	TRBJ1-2	CASSRPGFYGYTF	TGTGCCAGCAGCCGACCAGGGTTCTATGGCTACACCTTC
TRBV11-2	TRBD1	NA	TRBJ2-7	CASSHWTGGAINEQYF	TGTGCCAGCAGCCACTGGACAGGGGGCGCAATCAACGAGCAGTACTTC
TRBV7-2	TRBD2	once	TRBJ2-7	CASSLELFGAGGPEQYF	TGTGCCAGCAGCTTAGAGTTGTTCGGAGCGGGGGGCCCCGAGCAGTACTTC
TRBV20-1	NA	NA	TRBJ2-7	CSASGTLYEQYF	TGCAGTGCTAGTGGGACTCTCTACGAGCAGTACTTC
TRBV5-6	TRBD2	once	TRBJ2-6	CASSPSGVHSGANVLTF	TGTGCCAGCAGCCCTAGCGGGGTTCACTCTGGGGCCAACGTCCTGACTTTC
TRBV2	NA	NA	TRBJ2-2	CASGKEGTGELFF	TGTGCCAGCGGAAAGGAGGGCACCGGGGAGCTGTTTTTT
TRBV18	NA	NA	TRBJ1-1	CASSPRQNTEAFF	TGTGCCAGCTCACCACGGCAAAACACTGAAGCTTTCTTT
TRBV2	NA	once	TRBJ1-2	CASSDASYNYGYTF	TGTGCCAGCAGTGACGCCTCCTATAACTATGGCTACACCTTC
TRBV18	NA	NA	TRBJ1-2	CASSPGHTNYGYTF	TGTGCCAGCTCACCGGGACATACCAACTATGGCTACACCTTC
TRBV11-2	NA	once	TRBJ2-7	CASSLVPLASHSYEQYF	TGTGCCAGCAGCTTAGTCCCTCTGGCCTCCCACTCCTACGAGCAGTACTTC
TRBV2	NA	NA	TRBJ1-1	CASSVWQNTEAFF	TGTGCCAGCAGTGTATGGCAGAACACTGAAGCTTTCTTT
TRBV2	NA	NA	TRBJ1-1	CASSVDNRAWQAFF	TGTGCCAGCAGTGTCGATAACAGGGCCTGGCAAGCTTTCTTT
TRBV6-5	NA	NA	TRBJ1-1	CASSSELNTEAFF	TGTGCCAGCAGTTCAGAACTAAACACTGAAGCTTTCTTT
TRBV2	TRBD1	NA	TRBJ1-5	CASSEVTGGRWAQHF	TGTGCCAGCAGTGAAGTGACAGGGGGTCGATGGGCCCAGCATTTT
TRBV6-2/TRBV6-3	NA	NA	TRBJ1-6	CASSYSKGVGSPLHF	TGTGCCAGCAGTTACTCGAAGGGGGTGGGTTCACCCCTCCACTTT
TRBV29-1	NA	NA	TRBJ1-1	CSVENLGAGTTEAFF	TGCAGCGTTGAAAATTTGGGGGCAGGGACCACTGAAGCTTTCTTT
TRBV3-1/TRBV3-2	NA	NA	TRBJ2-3	CASSQALSTDTQYF	TGTGCCAGCAGCCAAGCGCTATCCACAGATACGCAGTATTTT
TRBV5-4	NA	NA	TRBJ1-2	CASSGNRVNYGYTF	TGTGCCAGCAGCGGCAACAGGGTTAACTATGGCTACACCTTC
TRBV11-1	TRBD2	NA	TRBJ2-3	CASSLGLVGTDTQYF	TGTGCCAGCAGCCTCGGACTAGTTGGCACAGATACGCAGTATTTT
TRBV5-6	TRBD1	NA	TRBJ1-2	CASSETGRDRAIGGYTF	TGTGCCAGCAGCGAAACCGGTCGGGACAGGGCCATAGGGGGCTACACCTTC
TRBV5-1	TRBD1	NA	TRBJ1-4	CASSVDRPAEKLFF	TGCGCCAGCAGCGTGGACAGGCCCGCTGAAAAACTGTTTTTT
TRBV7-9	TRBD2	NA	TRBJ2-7	CASSLGSGTSGGYEQYF	TGTGCCAGCAGCTTAGGTAGCGGGACTAGCGGGGGCTACGAGCAGTACTTC